These 7 T cell receptor beta chains originate from one sample sequenced in a study of radiation and T cells in renal cell carcinoma. Time point here: blood 4 weeks post-SBRT, at nephrectomy. The treatment: 15 Gy SBRT to primary tumor, nephrectomy 4 weeks later. Some clones are missing from TCRdb's copy, which holds only in-frame ones; the method was immunoSEQ multiplex PCR. This sample has fewer than 200,000 clones, with about 88% found just once. The sample consisted of blood, taken from a patient whose treatment included radiotherapy and nephrectomy. These receptor sequences come from a woman aged 45-65 years with renal cell carcinoma.

The genes are TRBV7-2 and TRBJ2-2; D possibly corresponds to TRBD2 (5 bases). The V end lost 5 bases, the J end lost 0 bases, and 10 bases lay between the germline ends. The CDR3 has 15 amino acids. CDR1 and CDR2 (germline): SGHTA, FQGNSA. In DNA form, the CDR3 reads TGTGCCAGCAGCAGAGCGGCAACGAACACCGGGGAGCTGTTTTTT. It yields the protein CASSRAATNTGELFF.

The chain employs TRBV10-1 and TRBJ2-5; maybe TRBD1 (5 bases). Germline assignment: CDR1 WNHNN and CDR2 SYGVQD (reference sequence). This CDR3 is built from 14 residues. Trimming took off 4 bases at V and 2 bases at J, with 11 bases between the two ends. Written as DNA, the CDR3 is TGCGCCAGCAGTGTTGTTCAGGGACAAGAGACCCAGTACTTC. This codes for CASSVVQGQETQYF.

This chain links TRBV7-9 with TRBJ2-3; either TRBD1 or TRBD2 may supply D (5 bases each). The CDR3 spans 13 residues. V was trimmed by 6 bases and J by 0 bases, leaving 7 bases between them. Germline V gene sequence: CDR1 SEHNR, CDR2 FQNEAQ (reference sequence). In DNA, the CDR3 is TGTGCCAGCAGTTGGGGGAGCACAGATACGCAGTATTTT. It is translated as CASSWGSTDTQYF.

The gene calls are TRBV7-8 and TRBJ1-4; no definite D call. The CDR3 sequence is 17 residues long. V lost 2 bases and J 0 bases, leaving 13 bases between the germline ends. Germline values: CDR1 SGHVS, CDR2 FQNEAQ. CDR3 sequence reads: CASSLTMVSATNEKLFF. The CDR3 DNA sequence: TGTGCCAGCAGCTTAACCATGGTGTCTGCAACTAATGAAAAACTGTTTTTT.

This chain uses TRBV2 with TRBJ2-3; 11 bases align to TRBD2. Germline CDR1 and CDR2: SNHLY and FYNNEI. The CDR3 spans 17 residues. The trim removed 11 bases at V and 0 bases at J, leaving 13 bases unmatched. The CDR3 sequence: CAGKSSGGSPSTDTQYF. CDR3 coding DNA: TGTGCCGGAAAATCTAGCGGGGGGTCCCCCAGCACAGATACGCAGTATTTT.

This clone has just a few counts. The chain combines TRBV9 with TRBJ2-7; possibly TRBD1 for D (6 bases). V was pared by 4 bases and J by 1 base, with 15 bases between. This CDR3 is 15 amino acids long. Per the germline V gene, CDR1 is SGDLS and CDR2 is YYNGEE. The CDR3 region is CASSPNPGVSYEQYF. CDR3 DNA sequence: TGTGCCAGCAGCCCAAACCCAGGGGTTTCCTACGAGCAGTACTTC.

The chain combines TRBV5-8 with TRBJ1-2; 9 bases are a match to TRBD1. Looked up from germline, CDR1 is SGHTS and CDR2 is YDEGEE. CDR3 length equals 13 residues. V was clipped by 4 bases and J by 5 bases; unmatched bases: 3. CDR3 coding DNA: TGTGCCAGCAGCCGGGACAGGGAGTATGGCTACACCTTC. It translates to CASSRDREYGYTF.